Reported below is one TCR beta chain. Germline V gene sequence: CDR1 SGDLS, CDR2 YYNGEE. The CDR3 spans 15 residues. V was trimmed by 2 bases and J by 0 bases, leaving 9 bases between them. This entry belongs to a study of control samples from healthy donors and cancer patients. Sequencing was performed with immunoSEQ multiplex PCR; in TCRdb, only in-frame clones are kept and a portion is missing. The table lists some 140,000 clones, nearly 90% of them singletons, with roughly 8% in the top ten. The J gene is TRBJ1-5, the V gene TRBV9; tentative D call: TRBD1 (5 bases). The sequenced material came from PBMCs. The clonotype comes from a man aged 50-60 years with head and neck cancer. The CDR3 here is CASSVNGGSNQPQHF. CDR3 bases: TGTGCCAGCAGCGTTAACGGGGGTAGCAATCAGCCCCAGCATTTT.